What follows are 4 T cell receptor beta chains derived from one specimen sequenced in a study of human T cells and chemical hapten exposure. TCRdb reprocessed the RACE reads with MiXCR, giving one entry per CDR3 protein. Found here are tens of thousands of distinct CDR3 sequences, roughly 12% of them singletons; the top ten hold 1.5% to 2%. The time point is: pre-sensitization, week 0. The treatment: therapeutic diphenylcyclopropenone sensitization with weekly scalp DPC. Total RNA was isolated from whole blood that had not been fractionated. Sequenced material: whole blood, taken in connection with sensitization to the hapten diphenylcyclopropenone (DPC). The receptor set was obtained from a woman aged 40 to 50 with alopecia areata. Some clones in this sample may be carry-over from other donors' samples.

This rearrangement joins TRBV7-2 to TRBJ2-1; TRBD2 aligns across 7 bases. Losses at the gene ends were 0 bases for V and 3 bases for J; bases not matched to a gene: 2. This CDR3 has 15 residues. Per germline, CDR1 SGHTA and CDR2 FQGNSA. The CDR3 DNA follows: TGTGCCAGCAGCTTAGCGGCGGGAGTCTACAATGAGCAGTTCTTC. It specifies CASSLAAGVYNEQFF.

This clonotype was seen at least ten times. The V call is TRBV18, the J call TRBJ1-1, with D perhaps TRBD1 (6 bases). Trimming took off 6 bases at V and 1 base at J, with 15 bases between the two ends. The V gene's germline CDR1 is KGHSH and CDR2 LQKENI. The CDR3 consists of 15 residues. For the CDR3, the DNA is TGTGCCAGCTCTTTGGAGGGGGGCTGGAACACTGAAGCTTTCTTT. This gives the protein CASSLEGGWNTEAFF.

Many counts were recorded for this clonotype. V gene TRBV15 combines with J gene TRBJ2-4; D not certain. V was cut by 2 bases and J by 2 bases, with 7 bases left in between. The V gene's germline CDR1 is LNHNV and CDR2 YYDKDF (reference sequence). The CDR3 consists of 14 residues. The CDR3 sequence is CATSRPGSKNIQYF. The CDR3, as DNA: TGTGCCACCAGCAGACCTGGGTCCAAAAACATTCAGTACTTC.

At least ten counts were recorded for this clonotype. The CDR3 nucleotides are TGTGCCAGCAGCCGGGAAGCGGGTGAGCAGTTCTTC. Amino acid sequence: CASSREAGEQFF. The chain has TRBV3-1 and TRBJ2-1; weak D call: TRBD2 (6 bases). Germline V gene lookup returns CDR1 LGHDT and CDR2 YNNKEL (reference sequence). The CDR3 length is 12 residues. V was clipped by 4 bases and J by 9 bases, with 10 bases between them.